Sequencing of this T cell receptor (beta chain) was carried out in a study of tumor-infiltrating lymphocytes in oesophageal squamous cell carcinoma. TCRdb reprocessed the PCR reads via MiXCR and lists one record per CDR3 protein. The table records 9,500 or so distinct CDR3 sequences, over 50% of them present only once. The CDR3 covers 17 residues. Germline trimming cut 3 bases from V and 4 bases from J; bases unmatched to any gene: 9. This clonotype was picked up a small number of times. Sequences were obtained from esophageal tumor tissue. The chain recombines TRBV12-3 or TRBV12-4 with TRBJ2-2, with TRBD2 matching over 9 bases. The TCR originated in a male donor with esophageal squamous cell carcinoma. CDR3 loop: CASSFIAGDLSTGELFF. The CDR3 DNA reads TGTGCCAGCAGTTTTATAGCGGGGGACTTGAGCACCGGGGAGCTGTTTTTT.